Sequencing of this TCR beta chain was carried out in a study of cytomegalovirus exposure and HLA in healthy donors. Study observations and caveats: Earlier results showed most TCR beta V segments being productive about 87% or about 30% of the time. Most of the CMV-associated TCR beta chains (in a later analysis) appeared to be HLA-restricted.

The PCR made use of 60 Vbeta and 13 Jbeta primers. Clones were read by immunoSEQ multiplex PCR, and TCRdb kept only the in-frame ones, dropping some. Here the sample spans roughly 130,000 clones, 50% to 75% being singletons. The ends were cut back, 1 base at V and 1 base at J, with 12 bases in the middle. The CDR3 is 16 residues long. Germline lookup yields CDR1 KGHSH and CDR2 LQKENI. Notes on this clone: The antigen is not known.

The clonotype originates from a woman in her 40s in good health and CMV-seropositive. This chain uses TRBV18 with TRBJ2-3, with D maybe TRBD1 (5 bases). The sample consisted of PBMCs. The CDR3 reads CASSPLLQGGTDTQYF. CDR3 sequence (DNA): TGTGCCAGCTCACCACTGCTCCAGGGTGGCACAGATACGCAGTATTTT.